A single sample is the source of the 23 T cell receptor beta chains below, sequenced in a study of T cell repertoires in cytomegalovirus infection. TCRdb re-analysed the reads in MiXCR, keeping a single row per CDR3 protein. The data show around 120,000 distinct CDR3 sequences, with 8% to 9% seen just once and 9.5% to 13% held by the top ten. Source material: PBMCs. The receptors stem from a human donor in good health (CMV status not recorded). Some clones in this sample may be carry-over from other donors' samples.

This clonotype was recorded at least ten times. The rearrangement uses TRBV6-6 and TRBJ2-3; 7 positions match TRBD1. CDR1 MNHNY and CDR2 SVGAGI come from the germline V gene (reference sequence). J gave up 2 bases and V 7 bases, and 6 bases lay outside the gene matches. CDR3 length: 14 residues. The CDR3 DNA sequence: TGTGCCAGCAAGGGACAGAAGGTCACAGATACGCAGTATTTT. It yields the protein CASKGQKVTDTQYF.

There are a few counts of this clonotype. The CDR3 spells CAISEGAQGNQPQHF. The CDR3 DNA is TGTGCCATCAGTGAGGGGGCGCAGGGCAATCAGCCCCAGCATTTT. The rearrangement joins TRBV10-3 to TRBJ1-5; D possibly corresponds to TRBD1 (5 bases). Trimming removed 2 bases at V and 2 bases at J, with 10 bases between. This CDR3 contains 15 residues. Germline values: CDR1 ENHRY, CDR2 SYGVKD.

This clonotype was seen ten or more times. The V gene is TRBV20-1, the J gene TRBJ2-7; D tentatively reads TRBD1 or TRBD2 (5 bases each). The CDR3 spans 15 residues. V shed 5 bases and J shed 0 bases, with 17 bases lying between them. Looked up from germline, CDR1 is DFQATT and CDR2 is SNEGSKA (reference sequence). CDR3 DNA sequence: TGCAGTGCTGCGACCGGGACCGCGGCCTCCTACGAGCAGTACTTC. Translated: CSAATGTAASYEQYF.

At least ten counts were recorded for this clonotype. V gene TRBV7-8 combines with J gene TRBJ2-1, with a possible D match to TRBD1 (5 bases). Germline V CDR1 and CDR2: SGHVS, FQNEAQ. V gave up 1 base and J gave up 4 bases, with 14 bases separating them. There are 16 residues in the CDR3. The CDR3 DNA is TGTGCCAGCAGCTTAGTAGGGGTAGGGGCATACAATGAGCAGTTCTTC. As protein: CASSLVGVGAYNEQFF.

The rearrangement links TRBV20-1 to TRBJ2-3, with D perhaps TRBD1 or TRBD2 (5 bases each). Trimming removed 1 base from V and 3 bases from J, with 11 bases in between. The germline V gene encodes CDR1 DFQATT and CDR2 SNEGSKA (reference sequence). CDR3 size: 14 residues. CDR3: CSARGGAKTDTQYF. The CDR3 DNA reads as TGCAGTGCTAGAGGAGGGGCGAAGACAGATACGCAGTATTTT.

This clonotype has at least ten counts. The V gene is TRBV20-1, the J gene TRBJ2-2; TRBD1 might be the D (6 bases). Trimming took 6 bases from V and 1 from J, leaving 12 bases between them. CDR3 length equals 14 residues. Germline CDR1 reads DFQATT; CDR2 reads SNEGSKA (reference sequence). CDR3 residues: CSALGQLNTGELFF. The DNA of the CDR3 is TGCAGTGCCCTAGGACAGCTGAACACCGGGGAGCTGTTTTTT.

Many counts were recorded for this clonotype. At one of its ends the junction is not consistent with the germline gene, which may arise from a read error. The chain has TRBV6-2 or TRBV6-3 and TRBJ1-2; a weak D match, TRBD1 (6 bases). The CDR3 has 13 amino acids. CDR1 is MNHEY and CDR2 is SVGEGT in the germline V gene. The CDR3 spells CASSPRSRGDRGF. DNA for the CDR3: TGTGCCAGCAGCCCCAGGTCCAGGGGCGATAGAGGCTTC.

This clonotype appeared many times. The chain has TRBV15 and TRBJ1-5; perhaps TRBD1 as D (6 bases). This CDR3 is built from 14 residues. V was pared by 8 bases and J by 2 bases, with 13 bases between. Germline CDR1 and CDR2: LNHNV and YYDKDF (reference sequence). DNA of the CDR3: TGTGCCACCTCTCCCAGGGGAGGCAATCAGCCCCAGCATTTT. Amino acid sequence: CATSPRGGNQPQHF.

This clonotype was observed many times. The chain combines TRBV28 with TRBJ1-1; TRBD1 is a possible D gene (6 bases). The CDR3 is made up of 15 amino acids. CDR1 and CDR2 from the germline V gene are MDHEN and SYDVKM. Trimming cost V 6 bases and J 4 bases, with 18 bases left between them. This chain's CDR3 is CASSSGGAVATEAFF. The CDR3 DNA reads TGTGCCAGCAGCTCTGGGGGCGCGGTAGCCACTGAAGCTTTCTTT.

This clonotype came up many times. The chain joins TRBV7-2 to TRBJ1-2; TRBD1 might be the D (6 bases). The CDR3 extends over 13 amino acids. Germline-derived CDR1 and CDR2 are SGHTA and FQGNSA. V gave up 5 bases and J gave up 6 bases, with 13 bases separating them. CDR3 bases: TGTGCCAGCAGCCCCAACAGGGAGGATGGCTACACCTTC. It yields the protein CASSPNREDGYTF.

CDR3 coding DNA: TGCAGTGCTAGAGCCCAAGGACAGATCAATCAGCCCCAGCATTTT. Its translation: CSARAQGQINQPQHF. The chain combines TRBV20-1 with TRBJ1-5, with D tentatively TRBD1 (6 bases). Germline CDR1 reads DFQATT; CDR2 reads SNEGSKA (reference sequence). V was clipped by 1 base and J by 3 bases, with 13 bases between them. CDR3 length: 15 residues.

Ten or more counts support this clonotype. The genes are TRBV7-2 and TRBJ2-7; no clear D gene. Trimming took off 3 bases at V and 6 bases at J, with 9 bases between the two ends. The germline V gene has CDR1 SGHTA and CDR2 FQGNSA. The CDR3 spans 12 residues. CDR3 sequence (DNA): TGTGCCAGCAGCTTCGGCAAGGCCGAGCAGTACTTC. Protein: CASSFGKAEQYF.

This clonotype was seen ten or more times. This rearrangement joins TRBV20-1 to TRBJ2-5; the match to TRBD1 covers 9 bases. Trimming took 3 bases from V and 3 from J; bases not matched to a gene: 2. Germline V gene lookup returns CDR1 DFQATT and CDR2 SNEGSKA (reference sequence). The CDR3 is 13 amino acids. The CDR3 sequence is CSARGQGEETQYF. The CDR3, as DNA: TGCAGTGCTAGGGGACAGGGAGAAGAGACCCAGTACTTC.

This clonotype was found many times. The rearrangement uses TRBV7-8 and TRBJ2-3; 11 nucleotides match TRBD2. From germline, CDR1 is SGHVS and CDR2 FQNEAQ. The CDR3 runs 15 residues. V was pared by 5 bases and J by 7 bases, with 8 bases of the junction left unmatched. The CDR3: CASSPLAGGSNTQYF. The CDR3 nucleotides read TGTGCCAGCAGCCCGCTAGCGGGGGGATCGAATACGCAGTATTTT.

This clonotype came up many times. This chain joins TRBV7-3 and TRBJ2-2, with D possibly being TRBD1 or TRBD2 (5 bases each). The CDR3 has 16 residues. Trimming removed 1 base from V and 0 bases from J, with 9 bases in between. The germline V gene encodes CDR1 SGHTA and CDR2 FQGTGA. CDR3 protein: CASSLKGRANTGELFF. For the CDR3, the DNA is TGTGCCAGCAGCTTAAAGGGACGTGCGAACACCGGGGAGCTGTTTTTT.

This clonotype has at least ten counts. V usage is TRBV7-2 and J usage is TRBJ1-2; no reliable D call. CDR3 size: 12 residues. V was clipped by 3 bases and J by 4 bases, with 6 bases between them. Germline-derived CDR1 and CDR2 are SGHTA and FQGNSA. CDR3 coding DNA: TGTGCCAGCAGCTTCTCCGGCTATGGCTACACCTTC. Its translation is CASSFSGYGYTF.

This clonotype has at least ten counts. The J gene is TRBJ2-7, the V gene TRBV27; TRBD2 agrees at 11 bases. CDR1 is MNHEY, CDR2 SMNVEV, per germline (reference sequence). The CDR3 is made up of 15 amino acids. With V trimmed by 5 bases and J by 5 bases, 8 bases remained unmatched. The CDR3 region is CASSPITSGGDEQYF. The CDR3 DNA reads TGTGCCAGCAGTCCCATAACTAGCGGGGGCGACGAGCAGTACTTC.

At least ten counts were recorded for this clonotype. The chain couples TRBV28 to TRBJ1-5, with D possibly being TRBD1 (6 bases). Germline lookup yields CDR1 MDHEN and CDR2 SYDVKM. V lost 3 bases to trimming and J lost 4 bases, with 16 bases between them. The CDR3 runs 16 residues. The CDR3 DNA sequence: TGTGCCAGCAGTTTTTCACAGGGTGGGTGGAATCAGCCCCAGCATTTT. As protein: CASSFSQGGWNQPQHF.

Remarks on this clonotype: A much larger clone is a single base away; this may be a read error. The CDR3 nucleotides read TGTGTCAGCCTAACATCCGGGAGGGACCCTTACGAGCAGTACTTC. As protein: CVSLTSGRDPYEQYF. The V gene is TRBV28, the J gene TRBJ2-7, with TRBD2 matching 8 bases. Germline CDR1 is MDHEN and CDR2 is SYDVKM. This CDR3 has 15 residues.

This clonotype came up many times. V usage is TRBV7-2 and J usage is TRBJ1-5; D is unresolved. The CDR3 has 12 residues. V lost 5 bases and J 3 bases, leaving 5 bases between the germline ends. Germline CDR1 reads SGHTA; CDR2 reads FQGNSA. The CDR3: CASSRYNQPQHF. The CDR3 nucleotides are TGTGCCAGCAGCCGTTACAATCAGCCCCAGCATTTT.

The V gene is TRBV20-1, the J gene TRBJ1-5; the match to TRBD1 covers 9 bases. The length of the CDR3 is 20 residues. V shed 0 bases and J 0 bases; nucleotides not matched to a gene: 15. Per germline, CDR1 DFQATT and CDR2 SNEGSKA (reference sequence). The CDR3 sequence: CSARDPRTGASLDSNQPQHF. CDR3 DNA sequence: TGCAGTGCTAGAGATCCCCGGACAGGGGCCTCACTGGATAGCAATCAGCCCCAGCATTTT.

This chain links TRBV29-1 with TRBJ2-7; perhaps TRBD2 as D (6 bases). CDR1 is SQVTM and CDR2 is ANQGSEA in the germline V gene. V shed 6 bases and J shed 6 bases, with 15 bases lying between them. CDR3 size: 12 residues. CDR3 nucleotide sequence: TGCAGCGTGACTAGGCATGAGGGCGAGCAGTACTTC. Protein: CSVTRHEGEQYF.

This clonotype was recorded many times. V is TRBV20-1 and J is TRBJ1-5; D ambiguous. The V end was cut by 7 bases, the J end by 9 bases, with 19 bases between. Germline V CDR1 and CDR2: DFQATT, SNEGSKA (reference sequence). This CDR3 is 13 amino acids long. The CDR3 region is CSVVKVGEGPQHF. The CDR3 DNA sequence: TGCAGTGTTGTGAAGGTGGGCGAGGGGCCCCAGCATTTT.